One sample yielded the 25 T cell receptor beta chains listed below, sequenced in a study of blood T cell repertoires in COVID-19. TCRdb's table, derived via immunoSEQ multiplex PCR, lists solely in-frame clones and lacks some. The top ten clones hold around 11% of a sample with roughly 99,000 clones, about 84% of them seen once. The material sequenced was peripheral blood. All receptors come from an elderly woman with acute or convalescent COVID-19.

This chain joins TRBV4-3 and TRBJ2-2; perhaps TRBD2 as D (5 bases). The CDR3 consists of 18 residues. The V and J ends lost 0 bases and 3 bases respectively, with 17 bases between them. Germline V gene data show CDR1 as LGHNA and CDR2 as YSLEER. The CDR3 DNA reads as TGCGCCAGCAGCCAAGATGCGCGGGCTTTAAGGGACACCGGGGAGCTGTTTTTT. Translating it yields CASSQDARALRDTGELFF.

The V call is TRBV28, the J call TRBJ1-2; D may be TRBD1 (6 bases). Per the germline V gene, CDR1 is MDHEN and CDR2 is SYDVKM. CDR3 length: 14 amino acids. The V and J ends lost 4 bases and 4 bases respectively, with 13 bases between them. The CDR3 DNA sequence: TGTGCCAGCAGTTCGACAGGACCCCTCTATGGCTACACCTTC. Its protein product is CASSSTGPLYGYTF.

In DNA, the CDR3 is TGTGCCAGCATGGACAGGGGGTTCTCTGGGGCCAACGTCCTGACTTTC. Translation: CASMDRGFSGANVLTF. The chain has TRBV28 and TRBJ2-6; 10 bases line up with TRBD1. V shed 7 bases and J 0 bases; nucleotides not matched to a gene: 3. The CDR3 spans 16 residues. Looked up from germline, CDR1 is MDHEN and CDR2 is SYDVKM.

This clone was observed a handful of times. This rearrangement joins TRBV5-1 to TRBJ2-2; a possible D gene is TRBD1 (6 bases). V lost 0 bases and J lost 6, with 12 bases in between. There are 15 residues in the CDR3. Germline CDR1 and CDR2: SGHRS and YFSETQ. In DNA, the CDR3 is TGCGCCAGCAGCTTGGTAGGCAGGGGAGCCGGGGAGCTGTTTTTT. Its protein is CASSLVGRGAGELFF.

V gene TRBV6-5 combines with J gene TRBJ1-6; 8 nucleotides match TRBD1. The CDR3 loop spans 13 amino acids. Germline V gives CDR1 MNHEY, CDR2 SVGAGI. With 6 bases clipped from V and 8 bases from J, the junction kept 3 bases outside the gene matches. The CDR3 region is CASRDREYSPLHF. The CDR3 nucleotides are TGTGCCAGCAGGGACAGGGAATATTCACCCCTCCACTTT.

This rearrangement joins TRBV24-1 to TRBJ2-6; 8 nucleotides match TRBD1. J was trimmed by 0 bases and V by 9 bases; bases with no gene match: 3. CDR1 and CDR2 (germline): KGHDR, SFDVKD. CDR3 length: 15 amino acids. CDR3 in DNA: TGTGCCACCGGGACAGGAAGCTCTGGGGCCAACGTCCTGACTTTC. As protein: CATGTGSSGANVLTF.

The rearrangement links TRBV18 to TRBJ2-7, with D perhaps matching TRBD1 (5 bases). CDR1 KGHSH and CDR2 LQKENI come from the germline V gene. V was cut by 2 bases and J by 6 bases, with 23 bases left in between. This CDR3 is built from 17 residues. The CDR3, as DNA: TGTGCCAGCTCACCATTAAGCCAGGGTCTTTATTTTGCCGAGCAGTACTTC. This encodes CASSPLSQGLYFAEQYF.

This rearrangement joins TRBV3-1 (or the pseudogene TRBV3-2) to TRBJ2-5; TRBD2 matches 13 bases. There are 17 residues in the CDR3. V lost 3 bases and J lost 5; bases outside the gene matches: 9. Germline V gene sequence: CDR1 LGHDT, CDR2 YNNKEL (reference sequence). Here the CDR3 reads CASSQGRLAGGWETQYF. DNA of the CDR3: TGTGCCAGCAGCCAGGGACGACTAGCGGGGGGATGGGAGACCCAGTACTTC.

This clone has only a few counts. V usage is TRBV27 and J usage is TRBJ1-4; D may be TRBD1 (5 bases). Trimming removed 3 bases from V and 1 base from J, with 12 bases in between. This CDR3 region has 16 residues. Germline CDR1 MNHEY, CDR2 SMNVEV (reference sequence). CDR3 coding DNA: TGTGCCAGCAGTTTGCGAGGAGGGGAAACTAATGAAAAACTGTTTTTT. This sequence encodes CASSLRGGETNEKLFF.

This chain connects TRBV5-4 to TRBJ2-1; TRBD2 matches 13 bases. The CDR3 has 15 residues. Per germline, CDR1 SGHNT and CDR2 YYREEE (reference sequence). With V trimmed by 1 base and J by 10 bases, 5 bases remained unmatched. The CDR3 spells CASSLTGTSGVEQFF. In DNA form, the CDR3 reads TGTGCCAGCAGCTTGACCGGGACTAGCGGGGTGGAGCAGTTCTTC.

The V gene is TRBV5-3, the J gene TRBJ2-3; TRBD2 agrees at 10 bases. Being an ORF, TRBV5-3 has a function that is uncertain. The CDR3 has 16 amino acids. Losses at the gene ends were 3 bases for V and 2 bases for J; bases not matched to a gene: 6. DNA of the CDR3: TGTGCCAGAAGCTCCCGACTAGCGGGTAACACAGATACGCAGTATTTT. It is translated as CARSSRLAGNTDTQYF.

V and J are TRBV28 and TRBJ2-6; no firm D call. Germline V gene data show CDR1 as MDHEN and CDR2 as SYDVKM. V was cut by 5 bases and J by 1 base, with 9 bases left in between. The CDR3 covers 15 residues. The CDR3 sequence is CASSPVVSGANVLTF. Written as DNA, the CDR3 is TGTGCCAGCAGTCCCGTCGTTTCTGGGGCCAACGTCCTGACTTTC.

This clone has more than one count but fewer than ten. V and J are TRBV6-5 and TRBJ1-6; D is unclear. Germline CDR1 is MNHEY and CDR2 is SVGAGI. V dropped 0 bases and J dropped 10 bases, with 16 bases sitting between them. The CDR3 spans 16 residues. The DNA for the CDR3 is TGTGCCAGCAGTTACTCGACGGGGTCGGTTCGATCACCCCTCCACTTT. Amino acid sequence: CASSYSTGSVRSPLHF.

This rearrangement joins TRBV30 to TRBJ1-1; the match to TRBD1 covers 11 bases. CDR3 length: 15 amino acids. CDR1 and CDR2 from the germline V gene are GTSNPN and SVGIG (reference sequence). V dropped 2 bases and J dropped 6; count of bases not matched to a gene: 8. As DNA, the CDR3 is TGTGCCTGGAGTACGCGGGGACAGGGGGTGTCTGAAGCTTTCTTT. Translating gives CAWSTRGQGVSEAFF. The variable domain in full, with the rest retrieved from reference TRBV30 and TRBJ1-1, is SQTIHQWPATLVQPVGSPLSLECTVEGTSNPNLYWYRQAAGRGLQLLFYSVGIGQISSEVPQNLSASRPQDRQFILSSKKLLLSDSGFYLCAWSTRGQGVSEAFFGQGTRLTVV.

The V gene is TRBV28, the J gene TRBJ2-5, with TRBD1 matching 8 bases. The V gene's germline CDR1 is MDHEN and CDR2 SYDVKM. V lost 6 bases and J lost 5; bases outside the gene matches: 8. The CDR3 has 14 amino acids. CDR3 sequence (DNA): TGTGCCAGCAGCCGTAGATACAGGGGGGAGACCCAGTACTTC. Its protein product is CASSRRYRGETQYF.

V and J are TRBV19 and TRBJ1-6; D ambiguous. This CDR3 region has 14 residues. V was shortened by 6 bases and J by 9 bases, with 15 bases between the two germline ends. Per germline, CDR1 LNHDA and CDR2 SQIVND (reference sequence). The CDR3 here is CASSEAGRASPLHF. In DNA, the CDR3 is TGTGCCAGTAGCGAAGCGGGTCGGGCTTCACCCCTCCACTTT. The variable domain in full, completed from reference TRBV19 and TRBJ1-6, reads DGGITQSPKYLFRKEGQNVTLSCEQNLNHDAMYWYRQDPGQGLRLIYYSQIVNDFQKGDIAEGYSVSREKKESFPLTVTSAQKNPTAFYLCASSEAGRASPLHFGNGTRLTVT.

This clone was detected only a few times. The V and J genes are TRBV12-3 or TRBV12-4 and TRBJ1-2, with no clear D. The V and J ends lost 1 base and 7 bases respectively, with 7 bases between them. The CDR3 has 12 residues. In DNA form, the CDR3 reads TGTGCCAGCAGTTTAGGTGCGGGTGGCTACACCTTC. This translates into CASSLGAGGYTF.

This clone has only one observation. J is TRBJ1-2 and V is TRBV7-2, with 9 bases that match TRBD1. There are 15 residues in the CDR3. Germline loops: CDR1 SGHTA, CDR2 FQGNSA. V dropped 5 bases and J dropped 8; count of bases not matched to a gene: 12. The CDR3 sequence: CASSPRDRASVGYTF. CDR3 coding DNA: TGTGCCAGCAGCCCCCGGGACAGGGCTTCTGTCGGCTACACCTTC. The full variable domain, with the rest looked up from reference TRBV7-2 and TRBJ1-2, is GAGVSQSPSNKVTEKGKDVELRCDPISGHTALYWYRQSLGQGLEFLIYFQGNSAPDKSGLPSDRFSAERTGGSVSTLTIQRTQQEDSAVYLCASSPRDRASVGYTFGSGTRLTVV.

This clone appeared once. CDR3 residues: CASTPMGQGGAGELFF. The CDR3 DNA sequence: TGTGCCAGCACCCCTATGGGGCAGGGAGGGGCCGGGGAGCTGTTTTTT. This sequence joins TRBV7-6 and TRBJ2-2, with 7 bases matching TRBD2. J was trimmed by 6 bases and V by 7 bases; bases with no gene match: 14. The V gene's germline CDR1 is SGHVS and CDR2 FNYEAQ. The CDR3 totals 16 residues.

The rearrangement uses TRBV28 and TRBJ2-6; tentative D call: TRBD2 (6 bases). In germline, CDR1 is MDHEN, CDR2 SYDVKM. The V end lost 7 bases, the J end lost 4 bases, and 11 bases lay between the germline ends. The CDR3 has 14 residues. CDR3 nucleotide sequence: TGTGCCAGCACAGGGACTTCCGGGGCCAACGTCCTGACTTTC. The encoded protein is CASTGTSGANVLTF.

Remarks on this clone: A junction boundary mismatches the germline segment, possibly from a read error. The rearrangement joins TRBV29-1 to TRBJ1-2; 9 bases are a match to TRBD1. CDR3 size: 16 residues. In germline, CDR1 is SQVTM, CDR2 ANQGSEA. CDR3 sequence reads: CSVEGQGLGGRYGYTF. CDR3 nucleotides: TGCAGCGTCGAAGGACAGGGGCTTGGAGGGCGCTATGGCTACACCTTC. Complete variable domain (other parts from reference TRBV29-1 and TRBJ1-2): SAVISQKPSRDICQRGTSLTIQCQVDSQVTMMFWYRQQPGQSLTLIATANQGSEATYESGFVIDKFPISRPNLTFSTLTVSNMSPEDSSIYLCSVEGQGLGGRYGYTFGSGTRLTVV.

The V call is TRBV28, the J call TRBJ1-2; D not resolved. Germline lookup yields CDR1 MDHEN and CDR2 SYDVKM. The CDR3 spans 13 residues. Trimming removed 7 bases from V and 3 bases from J, with 12 bases in between. Here the CDR3 reads CASTKLAHYGYTF. The CDR3 region has the DNA TGTGCCAGCACTAAACTTGCCCACTATGGCTACACCTTC.

J is TRBJ2-2 and V is TRBV10-1; TRBD2 might be the D (5 bases). CDR3 length equals 16 residues. The germline CDR1 and CDR2 sequences are WNHNN and SYGVQD (reference sequence). Deletions cut 10 bases from V and 1 base from J, with 19 bases between. The CDR3: CANPGKLFQNTGELFF. Written as DNA, the CDR3 is TGCGCCAATCCCGGGAAGCTCTTTCAGAACACCGGGGAGCTGTTTTTT.

This clone is a singleton in its sample. V is TRBV5-1 and J is TRBJ2-7, with TRBD1 identical over 8 bases. The ends lost 4 bases at V and 2 bases at J; junction bases unmatched: 2. In germline, CDR1 is SGHRS, CDR2 YFSETQ. CDR3 size: 13 residues. CDR3 coding DNA: TGCGCCAGCAGCCAGACAGGGGCCTACGAGCAGTACTTC. Translated, it gives CASSQTGAYEQYF.

The V gene is TRBV28, the J gene TRBJ1-6, with 8 bases that match TRBD1. The CDR3 length is 17 residues. V was clipped by 6 bases and J by 3 bases; unmatched bases: 10. Germline CDR1 MDHEN, CDR2 SYDVKM. The CDR3 reads CASSRAPTGVYNSPLHF. The CDR3 DNA reads TGTGCCAGCAGCCGGGCACCGACAGGGGTCTATAATTCACCCCTCCACTTT.